These 26 T cell receptor beta chains were all obtained from the same sample, sequenced in a study of shared clonotypes between healthy human individuals. Sequencing used immunoSEQ multiplex PCR; TCRdb keeps in-frame clones, though not all of them. This sample has approximately 1,000,000 clones, with 70% to 80% found just once. The sample comprised memory CD4+ T cells from PBMCs. Subset denoted: CD45RA-negative fraction. These receptors were collected from a man between 18 and 29 years old in good health. Some clones in this sample may be carry-over from other donors' samples.

The rearrangement links TRBV14 to TRBJ1-5; D not resolved. This CDR3 has 13 amino acids. CDR1 SGHDN and CDR2 FVKESK come from the germline V gene. Trimming stripped 4 bases from V and 7 bases from J, with 11 bases between. As DNA, the CDR3 is TGTGCCAGCAGCCGGACCGCCGGACAGCCCCAGCATTTT. Its protein product is CASSRTAGQPQHF.

This chain joins TRBV10-2 and TRBJ2-1; D perhaps matches TRBD1 (6 bases). V shed 7 bases and J shed 5 bases, with 12 bases lying between them. This CDR3 region has 13 residues. CDR1 is WSHSY, CDR2 SAAADI, per germline. In nucleotides, the CDR3 is TGCGCCAGCATAGGGACAAACAACAATGAGCAGTTCTTC. Translation gives CASIGTNNNEQFF.

This clone turned up a few times. The rearrangement uses TRBV4-2 and TRBJ2-3; a possible D gene is TRBD2 (6 bases). Germline V gene sequence: CDR1 LGHNA, CDR2 YNFKEQ. The CDR3 sequence is 14 residues long. Trimming shortened V by 2 bases and J by 1 base, and 7 bases separated the two germline ends. CDR3 nucleotide sequence: TGTGCCAGCAGCCAAAGACTAGGCACAGATACGCAGTATTTT. It translates to CASSQRLGTDTQYF.

The rearrangement joins TRBV5-4 to TRBJ1-4; 8 positions agree with TRBD1. Germline values: CDR1 SGHNT, CDR2 YYREEE (reference sequence). The CDR3 runs 16 residues. V lost 4 bases and J lost 8; bases outside the gene matches: 13. CDR3 protein: CASSQSDRGGEEKLFF. In DNA, the CDR3 is TGTGCCAGCAGCCAGTCCGACAGGGGAGGAGAGGAAAAACTGTTTTTT. Looking up the rest from reference TRBV5-4 and TRBJ1-4 gives the full variable domain: ETGVTQSPTHLIKTRGQQVTLRCSSQSGHNTVSWYQQALGQGPQFIFQYYREEENGRGNFPPRFSGLQFPNYSSELNVNALELDDSALYLCASSQSDRGGEEKLFFGSGTQLSVL.

The chain couples TRBV28 to TRBJ1-4, with D perhaps TRBD1 (5 bases). CDR1 is MDHEN and CDR2 is SYDVKM in the germline V gene. CDR3 length: 16 residues. Trimming took 4 bases from V and 6 from J, leaving 18 bases between them. DNA of the CDR3: TGTGCCAGCAGTTCCCAATACCGGGACGAATATGAAAAACTGTTTTTT. Translated: CASSSQYRDEYEKLFF. The variable domain in full, with the rest retrieved from reference TRBV28 and TRBJ1-4, is DVKVTQSSRYLVKRTGEKVFLECVQDMDHENMFWYRQDPGLGLRLIYFSYDVKMKEKGDIPEGYSVSREKKERFSLILESASTNQTSMYLCASSSQYRDEYEKLFFGSGTQLSVL.

The chain couples TRBV11-3 to TRBJ1-2; no reliable D call. CDR1 and CDR2 from the germline V gene are SGHNT and YENEEA. The V end was cut by 1 base, the J end by 3 bases, with 12 bases between. The CDR3 length is 15 residues. The CDR3 protein is CASSLGALGHYGYTF. The DNA for the CDR3 is TGTGCCAGCAGCTTAGGTGCCTTGGGCCACTATGGCTACACCTTC.

The rearrangement uses TRBV5-4 and TRBJ2-5; 9 bases map to TRBD2. V was pared by 4 bases and J by 4 bases, with 5 bases of the junction left unmatched. The CDR3 has 14 residues. Germline loops: CDR1 SGHNT, CDR2 YYREEE (reference sequence). The CDR3 DNA reads as TGTGCCAGCAGCACCGGGACTAGCAGAGAGACCCAGTACTTC. It yields the protein CASSTGTSRETQYF.

The chain carries TRBV30 and TRBJ1-6, with unresolved D. The CDR3 is made up of 12 amino acids. The germline V gene has CDR1 GTSNPN and CDR2 SVGIG (reference sequence). The V end was cut by 1 base, the J end by 8 bases, with 6 bases between. For the CDR3, the DNA is TGTGCCTGGAGTGAGGATGATTCACCCCTCCACTTT. Its translation: CAWSEDDSPLHF. The full variable domain, its missing parts supplied by reference TRBV30 and TRBJ1-6, is SQTIHQWPATLVQPVGSPLSLECTVEGTSNPNLYWYRQAAGRGLQLLFYSVGIGQISSEVPQNLSASRPQDRQFILSSKKLLLSDSGFYLCAWSEDDSPLHFGNGTRLTVT.

This sequence joins TRBV6-1 and TRBJ2-1; the D is unclear. The CDR3 has 17 amino acids. The ends were cut back, 1 base at V and 0 bases at J, with 13 bases in the middle. CDR1 is MNHNS and CDR2 is SASEGT in the germline V gene. CDR3 in amino acids: CASSEEGQTGSYNEQFF. For the CDR3, the DNA is TGTGCCAGCAGTGAAGAAGGGCAGACTGGCTCCTACAATGAGCAGTTCTTC.

The rearrangement links TRBV28 to TRBJ2-7, with D tentatively TRBD1 (5 bases). The germline V gene encodes CDR1 MDHEN and CDR2 SYDVKM. Trimming stripped 6 bases from V and 0 bases from J, with 18 bases between. The CDR3 is made up of 16 amino acids. This CDR3 is CASRLKTGSLSYEQYF. In DNA form, the CDR3 reads TGTGCCAGCAGGCTCAAAACAGGTTCCCTCTCCTACGAGCAGTACTTC. Supplemented by reference TRBV28 and TRBJ2-7, the full variable domain reads DVKVTQSSRYLVKRTGEKVFLECVQDMDHENMFWYRQDPGLGLRLIYFSYDVKMKEKGDIPEGYSVSREKKERFSLILESASTNQTSMYLCASRLKTGSLSYEQYFGPGTRLTVT.

V is TRBV11-2 and J is TRBJ2-6; no clear D gene. CDR3 length: 16 residues. The germline gives CDR1 SGHAT, CDR2 FQNNGV. V was shortened by 5 bases and J by 0 bases, with 11 bases between the two germline ends. CDR3 sequence: CASSPRHPSGANVLTF. The DNA of the CDR3 is TGTGCCAGCAGCCCGAGACACCCCTCTGGGGCCAACGTCCTGACTTTC.

The V call is TRBV30, the J call TRBJ1-5; the D is unclear. This CDR3 comprises 13 residues. The germline gives CDR1 GTSNPN, CDR2 SVGIG (reference sequence). The V gene lost 3 bases and the J gene lost 2 bases, with 8 bases spanning the gap. In DNA, the CDR3 is TGTGCCTGGAGGCATGGCGGCAATCAGCCCCAGCATTTT. This sequence encodes CAWRHGGNQPQHF.

The chain has TRBV25-1 and TRBJ1-1, with D tentatively TRBD1 (6 bases). V lost 1 base and J lost 1, with 10 bases in between. The CDR3 has 15 residues. The germline V gene has CDR1 MGHDK and CDR2 SYGVNS. For the CDR3, the DNA is TGTGCCAGCAGTGAATCTTCCAGGGGGAACACTGAAGCTTTCTTT. This translates into CASSESSRGNTEAFF. The full variable domain, completed using reference TRBV25-1 and TRBJ1-1, is EADIYQTPRYLVIGTGKKITLECSQTMGHDKMYWYQQDPGMELHLIHYSYGVNSTEKGDLSSESTVSRIRTEHFPLTLESARPSHTSQYLCASSESSRGNTEAFFGQGTRLTVV.

This chain joins TRBV5-5 and TRBJ1-2; D uncertain. The CDR3 extends over 12 amino acids. From germline, CDR1 is SGHKS and CDR2 YYEKEE (reference sequence). The V end lost 1 base, the J end lost 6 bases, and 7 bases lay between the germline ends. The CDR3 sequence is CASSLSIDGYTF. Here the CDR3 DNA reads TGTGCCAGCAGCTTGAGCATCGATGGCTACACCTTC.

The chain is built from TRBV6-5 and TRBJ2-1, with D possibly TRBD2 on 5 matching bases. Germline V lookup: CDR1 MNHEY, CDR2 SVGAGI. The CDR3 extends over 12 amino acids. The V gene lost 8 bases and the J gene lost 5 bases, with 10 bases spanning the gap. CDR3 bases: TGTGCCAGCGGGAGAGGGAACAATGAGCAGTTCTTC. It codes for CASGRGNNEQFF.

The chain is built from TRBV19 and TRBJ2-5; weak D call: TRBD1 (6 bases). V was clipped by 7 bases and J by 3 bases, with 15 bases between them. The CDR3 has 14 residues. Germline V gene data show CDR1 as LNHDA and CDR2 as SQIVND (reference sequence). In DNA, the CDR3 is TGTGCCAGTACCCGTTCGGCAGGGGAAGAGACCCAGTACTTC. Its translation: CASTRSAGEETQYF. The whole variable domain, filled in from reference TRBV19 and TRBJ2-5, reads DGGITQSPKYLFRKEGQNVTLSCEQNLNHDAMYWYRQDPGQGLRLIYYSQIVNDFQKGDIAEGYSVSREKKESFPLTVTSAQKNPTAFYLCASTRSAGEETQYFGPGTRLLVL.

The chain joins TRBV7-9 to TRBJ1-4; a possible D gene is TRBD1 (5 bases). Deletions cut 4 bases from V and 7 bases from J, with 16 bases between. This CDR3 is built from 15 residues. Germline V gives CDR1 SEHNR, CDR2 FQNEAQ (reference sequence). CDR3 sequence: CASSSRYGDREKLFF. The CDR3 nucleotides read TGTGCCAGCAGCTCCCGTTACGGGGACCGTGAAAAACTGTTTTTT.

The J gene is TRBJ1-3, the V gene TRBV5-5; D unresolved. This CDR3 region has 14 residues. Trimming removed 4 bases at V and 0 bases at J, with 8 bases between. CDR1 and CDR2 (germline): SGHKS, YYEKEE (reference sequence). CDR3 bases: TGTGCCAGCAGCGGAGCAGGCTCTGGAAACACCATATATTTT. As protein: CASSGAGSGNTIYF.

The chain is built from TRBV28 and TRBJ1-5; D gene ambiguous. The CDR3 extends over 14 amino acids. Germline V CDR1 and CDR2: MDHEN, SYDVKM. Trimming pared 2 bases from V and 8 bases from J, leaving 13 bases between. In nucleotides, the CDR3 is TGTGCCAGCAGTTTAACCTGGACGGGGAAGCCCCAGCATTTT. It encodes CASSLTWTGKPQHF.

This chain uses TRBV4-3 with TRBJ2-1; the match to TRBD2 covers 8 bases. The CDR3 contains 18 residues. Germline V lookup: CDR1 LGHNA, CDR2 YSLEER. V lost 0 bases, J lost 4 bases, and 11 bases stayed unmatched. In DNA form, the CDR3 reads TGCGCCAGCAGCCAAGATGCCCCTCCTAGCGGGCTATACAATGAGCAGTTCTTC. This gives the protein CASSQDAPPSGLYNEQFF.

The chain links TRBV9 to TRBJ2-3; 7 bases line up with TRBD2. CDR3 length equals 15 residues. V was clipped by 3 bases and J by 4 bases; unmatched bases: 8. Germline V CDR1 and CDR2: SGDLS, YYNGEE. The CDR3 bases are TGTGCCAGCAGCGATCAGGCGGGAGCCTCAGATACGCAGTATTTT. Translating gives CASSDQAGASDTQYF.

DNA of the CDR3: TGCGCCAGCAGTATTTCCGGGAAATACGAGCAGTACTTC. It specifies CASSISGKYEQYF. The gene calls are TRBV5-1 and TRBJ2-7, with D possibly being TRBD2 (5 bases). Trimming stripped 5 bases from V and 4 bases from J, with 13 bases between. Per germline, CDR1 SGHRS and CDR2 YFSETQ. This CDR3 has 13 amino acids.

With regard to this clone: In the same sample, other DNA sequences code for this CDR3. The CDR3: CASSNVGQGNTGELFF. The DNA for the CDR3 is TGTGCCAGTAGTAATGTGGGGCAGGGGAACACCGGGGAGCTGTTTTTT. This rearrangement joins TRBV19 to TRBJ2-2; possible D gene TRBD1, 5 bases. CDR3 length equals 16 residues. From germline, CDR1 is LNHDA and CDR2 SQIVND (reference sequence). V gave up 4 bases and J gave up 1 base, with 13 bases separating them.

This clone appeared a single time. V usage is TRBV18 and J usage is TRBJ2-3, with 13 nucleotides matching TRBD2. The germline CDR1 and CDR2 sequences are KGHSH and LQKENI. V lost 3 bases, J lost 4 bases, and 7 bases stayed unmatched. This CDR3 is 17 amino acids long. The CDR3 is CASSPGLAGVRADTQYF. The CDR3, as DNA: TGTGCCAGCTCACCTGGACTAGCGGGAGTTAGGGCAGATACGCAGTATTTT.

V gene TRBV28 combines with J gene TRBJ2-1; 10 nucleotides match TRBD2. J lost 0 bases, V lost 0 bases, and 5 bases had no gene match. The CDR3 spans 18 residues. Germline CDR1 and CDR2: MDHEN and SYDVKM. CDR3 coding DNA: TGTGCCAGCAGTTTATGGGGTCCTAGCGGGAGCTCCTACAATGAGCAGTTCTTC. Its translation is CASSLWGPSGSSYNEQFF.

This clone was recorded a few times. V and J are TRBV5-6 and TRBJ1-1, with D tentatively TRBD1 (6 bases). Germline CDR1 reads SGHDT; CDR2 reads YYEEEE. The V gene lost 0 bases and the J gene lost 5 bases, with 11 bases spanning the gap. The CDR3 extends over 14 amino acids. CDR3 amino acids: CASSLGPTGTEAFF. DNA for the CDR3: TGTGCCAGCAGCTTGGGACCTACAGGGACTGAAGCTTTCTTT.